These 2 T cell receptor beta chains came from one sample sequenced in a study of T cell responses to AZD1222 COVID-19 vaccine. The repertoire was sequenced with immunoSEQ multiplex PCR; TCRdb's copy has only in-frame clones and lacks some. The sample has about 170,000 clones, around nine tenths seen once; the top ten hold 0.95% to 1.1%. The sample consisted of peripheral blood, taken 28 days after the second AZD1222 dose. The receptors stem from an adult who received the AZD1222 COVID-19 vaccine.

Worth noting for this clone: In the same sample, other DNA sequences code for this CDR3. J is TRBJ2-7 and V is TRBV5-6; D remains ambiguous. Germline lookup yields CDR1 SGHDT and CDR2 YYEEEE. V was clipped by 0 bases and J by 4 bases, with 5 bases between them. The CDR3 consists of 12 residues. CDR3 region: CASSLGRYEQYF. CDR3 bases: TGTGCCAGCAGCTTGGGTAGGTACGAGCAGTACTTC.

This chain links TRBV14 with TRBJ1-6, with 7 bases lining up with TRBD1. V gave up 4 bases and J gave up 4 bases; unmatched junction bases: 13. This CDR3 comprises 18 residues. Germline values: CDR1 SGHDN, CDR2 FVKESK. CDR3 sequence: CASSPLTTGPVYNSPLHF. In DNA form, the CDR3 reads TGTGCCAGCAGCCCCCTGACGACAGGGCCGGTGTATAATTCACCCCTCCACTTT. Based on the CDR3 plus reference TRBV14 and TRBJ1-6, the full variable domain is EAGVTQFPSHSVIEKGQTVTLRCDPISGHDNLYWYRRVMGKEIKFLLHFVKESKQDESGMPNNRFLAERTGGTYSTLKVQPAELEDSGVYFCASSPLTTGPVYNSPLHFGNGTRLTVT.